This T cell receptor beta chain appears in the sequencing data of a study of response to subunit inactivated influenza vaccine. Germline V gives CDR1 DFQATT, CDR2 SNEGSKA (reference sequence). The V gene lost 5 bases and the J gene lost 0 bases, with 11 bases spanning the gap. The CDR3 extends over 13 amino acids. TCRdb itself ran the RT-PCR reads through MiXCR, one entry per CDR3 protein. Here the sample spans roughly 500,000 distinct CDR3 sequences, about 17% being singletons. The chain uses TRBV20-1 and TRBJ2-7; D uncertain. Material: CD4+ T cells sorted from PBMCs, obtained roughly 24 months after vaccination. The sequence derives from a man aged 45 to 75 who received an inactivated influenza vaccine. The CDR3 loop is CSAPGRASYEQYF. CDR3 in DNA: TGCAGTGCTCCAGGACGGGCCTCCTACGAGCAGTACTTC.